The source of this TCR beta chain is a study of graft-versus-host responses after intestinal transplantation. The study's findings and limits: GvH clonotypes were identified within recipient marrow, with a subset emerging first in ileum or blood. High graft-versus-host to host-versus-graft T cell clonal ratios marked allografts of patients with graft-donor macrochimerism.

Lymphocytes from graft epithelium and lamina propria were isolated. With regard to this clone: Its antigen remains unidentified.

Profiled with immunoSEQ multiplex PCR; TCRdb holds only in-frame clones, not every one. The repertoire holds approximately 19,000 clones, with around 72% as singletons. Losses at the gene ends were 4 bases for V and 1 base for J; bases not matched to a gene: 4. The CDR3 has 14 amino acids. CDR1 and CDR2 (germline): SEHNR, FQNEAQ (reference sequence). This TCR came from a human patient who received an intestinal transplant, so some T cells may come from the graft donor. The input for sequencing was ileum tissue, taken less than 21 days after intestinal transplant. This chain connects TRBV7-9 to TRBJ2-7; TRBD1 aligns across 7 bases. The CDR3 here is CASSSTTGSYEQYF. The CDR3 nucleotides are TGTGCCAGCAGCTCCACGACAGGGTCCTACGAGCAGTACTTC.